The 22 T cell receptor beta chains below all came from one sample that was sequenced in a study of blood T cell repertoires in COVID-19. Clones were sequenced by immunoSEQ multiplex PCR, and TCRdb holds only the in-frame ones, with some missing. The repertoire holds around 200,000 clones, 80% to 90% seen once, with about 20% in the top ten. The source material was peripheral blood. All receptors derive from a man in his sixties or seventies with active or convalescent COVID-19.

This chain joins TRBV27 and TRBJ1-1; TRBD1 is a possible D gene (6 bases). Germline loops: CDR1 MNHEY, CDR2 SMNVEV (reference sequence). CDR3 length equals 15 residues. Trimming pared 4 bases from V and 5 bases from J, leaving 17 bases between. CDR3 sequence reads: CASSSGTMVGTEAFF. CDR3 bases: TGTGCCAGCAGTTCCGGGACAATGGTGGGTACTGAAGCTTTCTTT.

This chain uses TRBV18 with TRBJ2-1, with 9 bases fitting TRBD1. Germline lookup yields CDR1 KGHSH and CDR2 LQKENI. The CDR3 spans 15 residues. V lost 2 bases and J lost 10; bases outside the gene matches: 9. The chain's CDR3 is CASSPRTGDVAEQFF. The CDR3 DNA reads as TGTGCCAGCTCACCAAGGACAGGGGACGTTGCAGAGCAGTTCTTC.

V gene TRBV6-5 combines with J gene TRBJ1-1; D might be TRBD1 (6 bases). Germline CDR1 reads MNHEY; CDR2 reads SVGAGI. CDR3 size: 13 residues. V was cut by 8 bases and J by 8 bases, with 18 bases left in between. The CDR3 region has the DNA TGTGCCAGCGGGGGGGCCCACGCAGCCGAAGCTTTCTTT. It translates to CASGGAHAAEAFF.

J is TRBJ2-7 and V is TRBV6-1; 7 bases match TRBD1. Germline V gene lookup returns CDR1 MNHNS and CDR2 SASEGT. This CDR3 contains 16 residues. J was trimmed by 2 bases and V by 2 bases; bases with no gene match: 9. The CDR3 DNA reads TGTGCCAGCAGTGAAAGGGACAGATACTTAACCTACGAGCAGTACTTC. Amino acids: CASSERDRYLTYEQYF.

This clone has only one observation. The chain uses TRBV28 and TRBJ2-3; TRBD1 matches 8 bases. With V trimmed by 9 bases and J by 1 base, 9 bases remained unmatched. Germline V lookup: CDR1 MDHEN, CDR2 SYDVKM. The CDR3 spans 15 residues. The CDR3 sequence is CASRTTGAGTDTQYF. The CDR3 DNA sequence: TGTGCCAGTAGAACGACAGGGGCTGGCACAGATACGCAGTATTTT. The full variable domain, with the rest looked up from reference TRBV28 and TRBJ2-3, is DVKVTQSSRYLVKRTGEKVFLECVQDMDHENMFWYRQDPGLGLRLIYFSYDVKMKEKGDIPEGYSVSREKKERFSLILESASTNQTSMYLCASRTTGAGTDTQYFGPGTRLTVL.

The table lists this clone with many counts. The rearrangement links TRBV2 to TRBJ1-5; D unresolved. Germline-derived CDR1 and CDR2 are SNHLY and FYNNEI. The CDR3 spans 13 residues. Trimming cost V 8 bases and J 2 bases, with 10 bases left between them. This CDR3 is CASRMEGNQPQHF. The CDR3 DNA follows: TGTGCCAGCCGGATGGAGGGCAATCAGCCCCAGCATTTT. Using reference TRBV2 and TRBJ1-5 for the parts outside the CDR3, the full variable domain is EPEVTQTPSHQVTQMGQEVILRCVPISNHLYFYWYRQILGQKVEFLVSFYNNEISEKSEIFDDQFSVERPDGSNFTLKIRSTKLEDSAMYFCASRMEGNQPQHFGDGTRLSIL.

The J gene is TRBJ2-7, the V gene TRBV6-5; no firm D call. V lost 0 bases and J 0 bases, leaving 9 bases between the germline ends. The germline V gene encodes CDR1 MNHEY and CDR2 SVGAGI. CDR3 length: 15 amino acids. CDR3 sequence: CASSYSGSFSYEQYF. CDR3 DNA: TGTGCCAGCAGTTACTCGGGCAGTTTCTCCTACGAGCAGTACTTC.

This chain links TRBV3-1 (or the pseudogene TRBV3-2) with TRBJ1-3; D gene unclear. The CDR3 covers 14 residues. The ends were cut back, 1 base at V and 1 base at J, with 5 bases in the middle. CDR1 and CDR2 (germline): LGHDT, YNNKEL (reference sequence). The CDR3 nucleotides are TGTGCCAGCAGCCAAGGCGTATCTGGAAACACCATATATTTT. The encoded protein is CASSQGVSGNTIYF.

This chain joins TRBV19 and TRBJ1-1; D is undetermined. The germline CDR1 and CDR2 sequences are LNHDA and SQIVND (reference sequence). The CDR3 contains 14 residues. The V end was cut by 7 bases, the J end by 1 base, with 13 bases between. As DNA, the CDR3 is TGTGCCAGTACTGTTCGGGGTGGGAACACTGAAGCTTTCTTT. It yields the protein CASTVRGGNTEAFF.

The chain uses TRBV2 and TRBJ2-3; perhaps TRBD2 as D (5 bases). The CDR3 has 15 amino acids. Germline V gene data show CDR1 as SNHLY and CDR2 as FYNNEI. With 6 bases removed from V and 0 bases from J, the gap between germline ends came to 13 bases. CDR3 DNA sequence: TGTGCCAGCAGCGGGGATTTTACTAGCACAGATACGCAGTATTTT. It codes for CASSGDFTSTDTQYF.

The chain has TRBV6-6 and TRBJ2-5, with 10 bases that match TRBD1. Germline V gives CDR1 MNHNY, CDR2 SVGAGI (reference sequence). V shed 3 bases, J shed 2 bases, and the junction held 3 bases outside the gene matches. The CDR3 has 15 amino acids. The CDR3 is CASSYQGQGQETQYF. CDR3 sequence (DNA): TGTGCCAGCAGTTATCAGGGACAGGGGCAAGAGACCCAGTACTTC.

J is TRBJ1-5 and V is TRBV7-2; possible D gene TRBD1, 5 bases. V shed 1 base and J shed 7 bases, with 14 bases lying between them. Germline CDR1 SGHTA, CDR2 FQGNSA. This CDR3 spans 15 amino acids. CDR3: CASSLEAGIGQPQHF. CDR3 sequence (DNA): TGTGCCAGCAGCTTAGAGGCAGGGATTGGACAGCCCCAGCATTTT.

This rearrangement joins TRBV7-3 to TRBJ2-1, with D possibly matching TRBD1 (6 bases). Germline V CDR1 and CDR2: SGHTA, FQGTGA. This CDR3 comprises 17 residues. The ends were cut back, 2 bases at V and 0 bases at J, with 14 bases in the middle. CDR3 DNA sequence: TGTGCCAGCAGCTTAGGCTTAGACAGGAGCTCCTACAATGAGCAGTTCTTC. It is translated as CASSLGLDRSSYNEQFF.

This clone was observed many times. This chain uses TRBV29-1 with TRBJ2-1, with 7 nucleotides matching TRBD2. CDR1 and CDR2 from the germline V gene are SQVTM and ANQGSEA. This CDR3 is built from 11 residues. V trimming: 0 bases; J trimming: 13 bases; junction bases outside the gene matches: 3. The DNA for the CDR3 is TGCAGCGTTGAAGACGGGGAGGGACAGTTCTTC. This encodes CSVEDGEGQFF.

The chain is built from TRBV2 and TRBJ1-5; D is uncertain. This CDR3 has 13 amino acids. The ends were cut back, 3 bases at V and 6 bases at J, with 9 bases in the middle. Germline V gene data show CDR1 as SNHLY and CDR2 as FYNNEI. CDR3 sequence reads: CASSDGGIQPQHF. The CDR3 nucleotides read TGTGCCAGCAGTGACGGAGGGATTCAGCCCCAGCATTTT.

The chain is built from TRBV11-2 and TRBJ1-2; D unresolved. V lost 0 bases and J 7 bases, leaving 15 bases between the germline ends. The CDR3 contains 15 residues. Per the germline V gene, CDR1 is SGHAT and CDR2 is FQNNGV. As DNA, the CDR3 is TGTGCCAGCAGCTTAGATCGGGGTCCCCTACTTGGCTACACCTTC. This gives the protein CASSLDRGPLLGYTF.

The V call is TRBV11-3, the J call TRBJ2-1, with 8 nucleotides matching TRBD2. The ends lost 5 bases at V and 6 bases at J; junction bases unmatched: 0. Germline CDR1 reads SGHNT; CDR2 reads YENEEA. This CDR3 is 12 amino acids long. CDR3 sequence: CASSGLANEQFF. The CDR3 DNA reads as TGTGCCAGCAGCGGACTAGCCAATGAGCAGTTCTTC.

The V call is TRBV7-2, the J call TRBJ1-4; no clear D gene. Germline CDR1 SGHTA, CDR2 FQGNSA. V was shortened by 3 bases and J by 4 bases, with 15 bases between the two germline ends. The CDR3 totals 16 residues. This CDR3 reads CASSFSPIAGNEKLFF. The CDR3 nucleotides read TGTGCCAGCAGCTTTTCCCCGATCGCGGGTAATGAAAAACTGTTTTTT.

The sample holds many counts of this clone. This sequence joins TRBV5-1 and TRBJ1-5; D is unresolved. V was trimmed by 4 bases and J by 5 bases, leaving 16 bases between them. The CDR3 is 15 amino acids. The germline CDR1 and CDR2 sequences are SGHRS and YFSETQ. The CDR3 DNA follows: TGCGCCAGCAGCCCCGCGGGGTACCCAGATCAGCCCCAGCATTTT. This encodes CASSPAGYPDQPQHF.

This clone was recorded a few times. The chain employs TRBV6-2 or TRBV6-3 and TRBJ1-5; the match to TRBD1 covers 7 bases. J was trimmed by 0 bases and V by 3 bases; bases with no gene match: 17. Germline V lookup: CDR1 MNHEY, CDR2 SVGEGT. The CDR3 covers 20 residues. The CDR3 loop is CASSYSLADRTFYSNQPQHF. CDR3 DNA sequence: TGTGCCAGCAGTTATTCCTTAGCGGACAGGACATTTTATAGCAATCAGCCCCAGCATTTT.

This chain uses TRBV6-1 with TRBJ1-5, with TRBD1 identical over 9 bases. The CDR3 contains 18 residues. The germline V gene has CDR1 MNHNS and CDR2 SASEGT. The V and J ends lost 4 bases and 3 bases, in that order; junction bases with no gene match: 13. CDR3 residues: CASSVSPGTGSFNQPQHF. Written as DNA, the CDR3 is TGTGCCAGCAGTGTATCCCCCGGGACAGGGTCTTTCAATCAGCCCCAGCATTTT.

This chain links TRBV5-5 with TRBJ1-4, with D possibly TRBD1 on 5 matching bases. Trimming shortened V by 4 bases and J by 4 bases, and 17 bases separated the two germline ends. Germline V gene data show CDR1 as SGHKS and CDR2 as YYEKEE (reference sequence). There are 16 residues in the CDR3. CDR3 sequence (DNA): TGTGCCAGCAGCCCCGGACGGGGGTTCGGTAATGAAAAACTGTTTTTT. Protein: CASSPGRGFGNEKLFF. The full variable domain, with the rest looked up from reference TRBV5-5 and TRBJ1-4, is DAGVTQSPTHLIKTRGQQVTLRCSPISGHKSVSWYQQVLGQGPQFIFQYYEKEERGRGNFPDRFSARQFPNYSSELNVNALLLGDSALYLCASSPGRGFGNEKLFFGSGTQLSVL.